These 20 T cell receptor beta chains originate from one sample sequenced in a study of OX40 agonist ivuxolimab in advanced cancers. Sequencing used immunoSEQ multiplex PCR; TCRdb keeps in-frame clones, though not all of them. This table holds roughly 26,000 clones, 70% to 90% found once. The sample in question was CD4+ or CD8+ T cells sorted from blood, obtained in a trial of the OX40 agonist ivuxolimab. The receptors were sampled from an adult with an advanced solid tumor such as melanoma, head and neck, liver or kidney cancer.

J is TRBJ1-4 and V is TRBV19; no firm D call. V lost 1 base and J 7 bases, leaving 13 bases between the germline ends. Germline-derived CDR1 and CDR2 are LNHDA and SQIVND (reference sequence). The CDR3 length is 15 residues. The CDR3 DNA sequence: TGTGCCAGTAGTATAGGTGAGAGGGCACGTGAAAAACTGTTTTTT. As protein: CASSIGERAREKLFF.

The chain recombines TRBV7-9 with TRBJ2-1; D gene ambiguous. Trimming stripped 1 base from V and 2 bases from J, with 6 bases between. Germline CDR1 reads SEHNR; CDR2 reads FQNEAQ (reference sequence). The CDR3 is 14 residues long. Here the CDR3 reads CASSLDWTYNEQFF. The DNA for the CDR3 is TGTGCCAGCAGCTTAGACTGGACCTACAATGAGCAGTTCTTC.

The chain is built from TRBV4-1 and TRBJ2-1, with 11 bases identical to TRBD2. Germline V gene sequence: CDR1 MGHRA, CDR2 YSYEKL. This CDR3 region has 16 residues. Trimming at V came to 1 base and at J to 10 bases, leaving 9 bases not matched to a gene. Written as DNA, the CDR3 is TGCGCCAGCAGCCAAGTCGTAGCGGGAGGGCCGGGGGAGCAGTTCTTC. Protein: CASSQVVAGGPGEQFF.

Here the CDR3 DNA reads TGTGCCAGCAGTTTCGGTGGAGAGCAGTACTTC. It encodes CASSFGGEQYF. The V gene is TRBV27, the J gene TRBJ2-7; unclear D gene. The CDR3 totals 11 residues. Trimming removed 3 bases from V and 7 bases from J, with 7 bases in between. Germline values: CDR1 MNHEY, CDR2 SMNVEV (reference sequence).

V and J are TRBV14 and TRBJ2-7, with 9 positions matching TRBD1. Germline CDR1 and CDR2: SGHDN and FVKESK. The CDR3 extends over 14 amino acids. Trimming took 3 bases from V and 7 from J; bases not matched to a gene: 7. DNA for the CDR3: TGTGCCAGCAGCCACGGACAGGGGCCTAGGGAGCAGTACTTC. Amino acids: CASSHGQGPREQYF.

The genes are TRBV7-9 and TRBJ1-6; D uncertain. The CDR3 runs 13 residues. Trimming pared 5 bases from V and 5 bases from J, leaving 7 bases between. Germline-derived CDR1 and CDR2 are SEHNR and FQNEAQ (reference sequence). The CDR3 bases are TGTGCCAGCAGCCCGCTCAATAATTCACCCCTCCACTTT. Protein product: CASSPLNNSPLHF.

V usage is TRBV6-5 and J usage is TRBJ2-7; the D gene is possibly TRBD1 (5 bases). CDR3 length: 14 amino acids. Germline CDR1 is MNHEY and CDR2 is SVGAGI. V was shortened by 6 bases and J by 7 bases, with 19 bases between the two germline ends. The CDR3 DNA is TGTGCCAGCAGCTCCAGGGAAGCATACGAGGAGCAGTACTTC. Its translation is CASSSREAYEEQYF.

This clone was counted a few times. This sequence joins TRBV2 and TRBJ1-6; no clear D gene. This CDR3 comprises 10 residues. Germline CDR1 SNHLY, CDR2 FYNNEI. Deletions cut 5 bases from V and 14 bases from J, with 7 bases between. The CDR3 loop reads CASSIWSLHF. CDR3 DNA sequence: TGTGCCAGCAGTATTTGGTCCCTCCACTTT. Based on the CDR3 plus reference TRBV2 and TRBJ1-6, the full variable domain is EPEVTQTPSHQVTQMGQEVILRCVPISNHLYFYWYRQILGQKVEFLVSFYNNEISEKSEIFDDQFSVERPDGSNFTLKIRSTKLEDSAMYFCASSIWSLHFGNGTRLTVT.

The V call is TRBV15, the J call TRBJ2-3; D ambiguous. Between the trimmed V and J ends, which lost 6 bases and 4 bases, there was a span of 11 bases. The germline V gene encodes CDR1 LNHNV and CDR2 YYDKDF (reference sequence). The CDR3 is made up of 13 amino acids. DNA of the CDR3: TGTGCCACCAGTGTCGAAGGAGCAGATACGCAGTATTTT. Amino acids: CATSVEGADTQYF.

Concerning this clone: This same CDR3 is encoded by further DNA sequences in the sample. The genes are TRBV6-5 and TRBJ2-5; unclear D gene. From germline, CDR1 is MNHEY and CDR2 SVGAGI. This CDR3 is 11 amino acids long. Trimming cost V 0 bases and J 5 bases, with 1 base left between them. CDR3 sequence reads: CASSYSETQYF. The CDR3 nucleotides read TGTGCCAGCAGTTACTCCGAGACCCAGTACTTC.

The chain uses TRBV21-1 and TRBJ2-7. TRBV21-1 is deemed a pseudogene. The length of the CDR3 is 14 residues. CDR3 loop: CASSKSTYSYEQYF. Here the CDR3 DNA reads TGTGCCAGCAGCAAATCGACCTACTCCTACGAGCAGTACTTC.

The CDR3 DNA sequence: TGCGCCAGCAGCGTTAGACAGGGTGGCCACGAGCAGTACTTC. This encodes CASSVRQGGHEQYF. This chain links TRBV4-1 with TRBJ2-7; the match to TRBD1 covers 7 bases. This CDR3 is built from 14 residues. The germline CDR1 and CDR2 sequences are MGHRA and YSYEKL. With 5 bases clipped from V and 5 bases from J, the junction kept 9 bases outside the gene matches.

This clone came up a few times. This chain uses TRBV29-1 with TRBJ1-1; no reliable D call. The V end was cut by 4 bases, the J end by 0 bases, with 9 bases between. CDR3 size: 13 residues. CDR1 and CDR2 from the germline V gene are SQVTM and ANQGSEA. The DNA of the CDR3 is TGCAGCGTTGTCGGAGCCATGAACACTGAAGCTTTCTTT. Its protein is CSVVGAMNTEAFF. Filled out from reference TRBV29-1 and TRBJ1-1, the complete variable domain reads SAVISQKPSRDICQRGTSLTIQCQVDSQVTMMFWYRQQPGQSLTLIATANQGSEATYESGFVIDKFPISRPNLTFSTLTVSNMSPEDSSIYLCSVVGAMNTEAFFGQGTRLTVV.

The V and J genes are TRBV6-1 and TRBJ1-3; perhaps TRBD1 as D (6 bases). This CDR3 has 14 residues. Germline lookup yields CDR1 MNHNS and CDR2 SASEGT. Trimming left V 8 bases short and J 0 bases short, with 11 bases between. The CDR3 spells CASHSGDSGNTIYF. CDR3 nucleotide sequence: TGTGCCAGCCACTCAGGGGACTCTGGAAACACCATATATTTT.

Only one count was recorded for this clone. The gene calls are TRBV15 and TRBJ2-7, with D unclear. Germline V gene sequence: CDR1 LNHNV, CDR2 YYDKDF (reference sequence). Trimming pared 1 base from V and 4 bases from J, leaving 17 bases between. The CDR3 covers 16 residues. The CDR3 is CATSRVGTEEFYEQYF. The CDR3 DNA is TGTGCCACCAGCAGAGTCGGAACTGAGGAATTTTACGAGCAGTACTTC.

The rearrangement links TRBV27 to TRBJ2-1; 7 nucleotides align to TRBD2. This CDR3 is 14 amino acids long. The V gene's germline CDR1 is MNHEY and CDR2 SMNVEV (reference sequence). After removal of 6 bases from V and 4 bases from J, the junction contained 6 bases not matched to a gene. CDR3 sequence reads: CASRWGGSYNEQFF. The DNA for the CDR3 is TGTGCCAGCAGGTGGGGGGGGTCTTACAATGAGCAGTTCTTC.

CDR3 DNA sequence: TGTGCCGGGAGCCCGGACGCGAATAGCAATCAGCCCCAGCATTTT. Translating gives CAGSPDANSNQPQHF. The rearrangement links TRBV19 to TRBJ1-5, with D uncertain. The CDR3 covers 15 residues. V was pared by 11 bases and J by 0 bases, with 17 bases between. Germline CDR1 reads LNHDA; CDR2 reads SQIVND (reference sequence).

The chain combines TRBV10-3 with TRBJ1-2, with 10 bases identical to TRBD1. The CDR3 runs 17 residues. Germline values: CDR1 ENHRY, CDR2 SYGVKD. The junction had 14 bases not matched to a gene; V was cut back by 2 bases and J by 8 bases. The CDR3 DNA reads as TGTGCCATCAGTGAGCCAGGGAGGACAGGGGGTTTCAGCGGCTACACCTTC. This translates into CAISEPGRTGGFSGYTF.

The chain couples TRBV27 to TRBJ2-7; D uncertain. The germline CDR1 and CDR2 sequences are MNHEY and SMNVEV (reference sequence). There are 14 residues in the CDR3. Between the trimmed V and J ends, which lost 6 bases and 6 bases, there was a span of 18 bases. The CDR3 sequence is CASRPRTLTSEQYF. Here the CDR3 DNA reads TGTGCCAGCAGACCGAGGACGTTGACCTCCGAGCAGTACTTC.

V gene TRBV13 combines with J gene TRBJ2-3; no clear D. Germline CDR1 and CDR2: PRHDT and FYEKMQ (reference sequence). This CDR3 region has 15 residues. V gave up 5 bases and J gave up 2 bases, with 14 bases separating them. The CDR3 region has the DNA TGTGCCAGCAGCCCTCCCTCGACAATCACAGATACGCAGTATTTT. Its protein product is CASSPPSTITDTQYF.